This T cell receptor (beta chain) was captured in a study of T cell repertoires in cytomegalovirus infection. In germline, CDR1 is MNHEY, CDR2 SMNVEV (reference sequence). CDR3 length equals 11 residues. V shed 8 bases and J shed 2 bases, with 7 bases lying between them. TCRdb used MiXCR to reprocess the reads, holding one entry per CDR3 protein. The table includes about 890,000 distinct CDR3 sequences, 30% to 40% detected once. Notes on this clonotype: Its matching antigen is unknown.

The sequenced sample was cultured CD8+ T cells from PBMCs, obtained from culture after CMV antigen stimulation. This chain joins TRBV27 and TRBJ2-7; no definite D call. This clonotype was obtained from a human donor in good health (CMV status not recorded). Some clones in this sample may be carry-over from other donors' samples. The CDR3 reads CASRTPYEQYF. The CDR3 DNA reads TGTGCCAGCCGAACCCCCTACGAGCAGTACTTC.